The 8 T cell receptor beta chains below were found in one sample sequenced in a study of OX40 agonist ivuxolimab in advanced cancers. Receptor amplification or capture employed the immunoSEQ multiplex PCR assay. TCRdb holds this immuneACCESS table with in-frame rearrangements only. Some clones are missing; in checked studies, unresolved V genes explain under half, and the rest has no known cause. Here the sample has about 62,000 clones; about 85% occur a single time. Of the sample, about 4% falls within the top ten clones. The starting material was CD4+ or CD8+ T cells sorted from blood, obtained in a trial of the OX40 agonist ivuxolimab. The receptors stem from an adult with an advanced solid tumor such as melanoma, head and neck, liver or kidney cancer.

The gene calls are TRBV6-6 and TRBJ1-5; D is unresolved. With 0 bases removed from V and 8 bases from J, the gap between germline ends came to 8 bases. CDR1 is MNHNY and CDR2 is SVGAGI in the germline V gene (reference sequence). The CDR3 spans 13 residues. CDR3 residues: CASSYSKPEPQHF. In nucleotides, the CDR3 is TGTGCCAGCAGTTACTCTAAGCCCGAGCCCCAGCATTTT.

The chain is built from TRBV27 and TRBJ2-7; 10 bases line up with TRBD1. V lost 4 bases to trimming and J lost 6 bases; unmatched junction nucleotides: 6. This CDR3 is 14 amino acids long. CDR1 MNHEY and CDR2 SMNVEV come from the germline V gene (reference sequence). The CDR3 region has the DNA TGTGCCAGCAGTTGGCGGGACAGGGGAGGCGAGCAGTACTTC. The encoded protein is CASSWRDRGGEQYF.

J is TRBJ1-5 and V is TRBV28; 9 bases agree with TRBD1. CDR3 length: 15 residues. J gave up 5 bases and V 3 bases, and 5 bases lay outside the gene matches. Germline CDR1 reads MDHEN; CDR2 reads SYDVKM. Here the CDR3 reads CASSFGQGYDQPQHF. DNA of the CDR3: TGTGCCAGCAGTTTTGGACAGGGGTATGATCAGCCCCAGCATTTT.

The chain combines TRBV7-3 with TRBJ2-7, with D possibly matching TRBD2 (6 bases). Deletions cut 1 base from V and 6 bases from J, with 10 bases between. The CDR3 runs 13 residues. Per germline, CDR1 SGHTA and CDR2 FQGTGA. The CDR3 DNA reads TGTGCCAGCAGCTTAAGTGGAGGGCTCGAGCAGTACTTC. It specifies CASSLSGGLEQYF.

This chain connects TRBV5-5 to TRBJ1-5, with TRBD1 matching 7 bases. Germline assignment: CDR1 SGHKS and CDR2 YYEKEE (reference sequence). After removal of 4 bases from V and 3 bases from J, the junction contained 7 bases not matched to a gene. The CDR3 sequence is 15 residues long. The CDR3 region is CASSAGTVTNQPQHF. The CDR3 DNA sequence: TGTGCCAGCAGCGCAGGGACAGTGACCAATCAGCCCCAGCATTTT.

The chain links TRBV6-1 to TRBJ2-7; no clear D gene. V was trimmed by 5 bases and J by 0 bases, leaving 8 bases between them. Germline CDR1 and CDR2: MNHNS and SASEGT. The CDR3 is 13 residues long. The CDR3 reads CASSFQASYEQYF. The CDR3 DNA reads as TGTGCCAGCAGTTTCCAGGCCTCCTACGAGCAGTACTTC.

The chain recombines TRBV2 with TRBJ2-1; no firm D call. The CDR3 loop spans 15 amino acids. Germline V gene lookup returns CDR1 SNHLY and CDR2 FYNNEI. V was clipped by 0 bases and J by 9 bases, with 15 bases between them. The CDR3 is CASSEAPSHSGEQFF. For the CDR3, the DNA is TGTGCCAGCAGTGAAGCCCCTTCACATAGTGGTGAGCAGTTCTTC.

This chain joins TRBV7-6 and TRBJ2-1, with D tentatively TRBD1 (6 bases). V dropped 3 bases and J dropped 5 bases, with 11 bases sitting between them. Germline assignment: CDR1 SGHVS and CDR2 FNYEAQ. The CDR3 spans 14 residues. CDR3 coding DNA: TGTGCCAGCAGCTTTGCCAGGACAGACAATGAGCAGTTCTTC. Amino acid sequence: CASSFARTDNEQFF.